Listed here are 16 T cell receptor beta chains from one sample, sequenced in a study of blood T cells in healthy people across ages. Primers used in a second PCR of about 6 to 11 cycles were a sample-barcoded 5' primer and a J-beta primer mix. TCRdb re-derived calls from the 5' RACE reads in MiXCR, one entry per CDR3 protein. The sample has over 1,500,000 distinct CDR3 sequences, roughly two fifths seen once. The sample taken for sequencing was blood. The receptor source for this set is a human donor in good health.

This clonotype has more than one count but fewer than ten. This chain joins TRBV5-6 and TRBJ2-7; possibly TRBD1 or TRBD2 for D (5 bases each). Germline values: CDR1 SGHDT, CDR2 YYEEEE. The CDR3 is 18 residues long. V was trimmed by 2 bases and J by 2 bases, leaving 23 bases between them. The CDR3, as DNA: TGTGCCAGCAGCTTTACCATAAATCCCGGGACGGCCACCTACGAGCAGTACTTC. Translated: CASSFTINPGTATYEQYF.

V gene TRBV7-2 combines with J gene TRBJ2-5; 8 nucleotides align to TRBD1. J lost 5 bases, V lost 7 bases, and 12 bases had no gene match. The CDR3 length is 15 residues. From germline, CDR1 is SGHTA and CDR2 FQGNSA. CDR3 in DNA: TGTGCCAGCACCATATCAACAGGGGGTACCGAGACCCAGTACTTC. It encodes CASTISTGGTETQYF.

The gene calls are TRBV15 and TRBJ1-5; 8 nucleotides agree with TRBD1. In germline, CDR1 is LNHNV, CDR2 YYDKDF (reference sequence). The CDR3 loop spans 14 amino acids. The ends lost 0 bases at V and 6 bases at J; junction bases unmatched: 1. The CDR3 protein is CATSRDTGGQPQHF. The CDR3 DNA follows: TGTGCCACCAGCAGAGATACAGGGGGTCAGCCCCAGCATTTT. Full variable domain (rest looked up from reference TRBV15 and TRBJ1-5): DAMVIQNPRYQVTQFGKPVTLSCSQTLNHNVMYWYQQKSSQAPKLLFHYYDKDFNNEADTPDNFQSRRPNTSFCFLDIRSPGLGDTAMYLCATSRDTGGQPQHFGDGTRLSIL.

This rearrangement joins TRBV7-8 to TRBJ1-6; D is uncertain. Germline V gives CDR1 SGHVS, CDR2 FQNEAQ. The CDR3 is made up of 14 amino acids. Trimming took off 2 bases at V and 7 bases at J, with 9 bases between the two ends. For the CDR3, the DNA is TGTGCCAGCAGCTTAAGCCAGCTCAATTCACCCCTCCACTTT. As protein: CASSLSQLNSPLHF.

This clonotype was observed a handful of times. This rearrangement joins TRBV7-2 to TRBJ1-5; D is possibly TRBD1 (6 bases). The CDR3 runs 14 residues. CDR1 is SGHTA and CDR2 is FQGNSA in the germline V gene. V lost 2 bases to trimming and J lost 5 bases, with 10 bases between them. CDR3 residues: CASSLWAGDQPQHF. In DNA, the CDR3 is TGTGCCAGCAGCTTATGGGCAGGGGATCAGCCCCAGCATTTT.

The J gene is TRBJ1-2, the V gene TRBV10-3; D uncertain. Trimming took off 0 bases at V and 4 bases at J, with 18 bases between the two ends. The CDR3 is 17 residues long. CDR1 and CDR2 from the germline V gene are ENHRY and SYGVKD. CDR3 amino acids: CAISESFAPRRGYGYTF. In DNA form, the CDR3 reads TGTGCCATCAGTGAGTCTTTTGCTCCCCGCCGGGGCTATGGCTACACCTTC.

The genes are TRBV11-1 and TRBJ2-1; TRBD2 matches 8 bases. Unmatched junction bases numbered 5, after V lost 2 bases and J lost 2 bases. Germline assignment: CDR1 SGHAT and CDR2 FQDESV (reference sequence). This CDR3 comprises 16 residues. The CDR3 is CASSLRIGGAYNEQFF. The CDR3, as DNA: TGTGCCAGCAGCTTAAGAATCGGGGGGGCCTACAATGAGCAGTTCTTC.

The chain uses TRBV4-2 and TRBJ2-5; TRBD2 matches at 14 bases. The J call may be faulty, since TRBJ2-7 better matches the DNA end. The length of the CDR3 is 15 residues. Germline CDR1 reads LGHNA; CDR2 reads YNFKEQ. DNA of the CDR3: TGTGCCAGCAGCCCGGGGACTAGCGGGAGTGGCGAGCAGTACTTC. Amino acids: CASSPGTSGSGEQYF.

This clonotype has ten or more counts. This chain links TRBV14 with TRBJ1-6; unclear D gene. Looked up from germline, CDR1 is SGHDN and CDR2 is FVKESK. Between the trimmed V and J ends, which lost 7 bases and 2 bases, there was a span of 6 bases. CDR3 length: 13 residues. The CDR3, as DNA: TGTGCCAGCACCAAAGCCTATAATTCACCCCTCCACTTT. It encodes CASTKAYNSPLHF. Filled out from reference TRBV14 and TRBJ1-6, the complete variable domain reads EAGVTQFPSHSVIEKGQTVTLRCDPISGHDNLYWYRRVMGKEIKFLLHFVKESKQDESGMPNNRFLAERTGGTYSTLKVQPAELEDSGVYFCASTKAYNSPLHFGNGTRLTVT.

The chain recombines TRBV6-1 with TRBJ2-2; 11 bases are shared with TRBD2. The CDR3 has 16 amino acids. Germline lookup yields CDR1 MNHNS and CDR2 SASEGT. After removal of 5 bases from V and 3 bases from J, the junction contained 5 bases not matched to a gene. CDR3 sequence (DNA): TGTGCCAGCAGTAAGGGACTAGCGGAGTACACCGGGGAGCTGTTTTTT. Translating gives CASSKGLAEYTGELFF.

This clonotype occurred a few times. V and J are TRBV5-1 and TRBJ2-1, with D tentatively TRBD1 (5 bases). Germline CDR1 SGHRS, CDR2 YFSETQ. The CDR3 contains 16 residues. The ends were cut back, 2 bases at V and 0 bases at J, with 12 bases in the middle. CDR3 sequence: CASSLIRANSYNEQFF. In DNA form, the CDR3 reads TGCGCCAGCAGCTTAATCAGGGCTAACTCCTACAATGAGCAGTTCTTC. Full variable domain (rest looked up from reference TRBV5-1 and TRBJ2-1): KAGVTQTPRYLIKTRGQQVTLSCSPISGHRSVSWYQQTPGQGLQFLFEYFSETQRNKGNFPGRFSGRQFSNSRSEMNVSTLELGDSALYLCASSLIRANSYNEQFFGPGTRLTVL.

This clonotype was seen a few times. CDR3 protein: CASSQDKGAVAGEQYF. The CDR3 DNA is TGTGCCAGCAGCCAAGATAAAGGGGCAGTAGCCGGCGAGCAGTACTTC. The rearrangement joins TRBV3-1 to TRBJ2-7; perhaps TRBD1 as D (5 bases). This CDR3 spans 16 amino acids. Germline-derived CDR1 and CDR2 are LGHDT and YNNKEL (reference sequence). Between the trimmed V and J ends, which lost 0 bases and 6 bases, there was a span of 18 bases.

Regarding this clonotype: Germline is not matched at one junction end, which may reflect a read error. The chain employs TRBV24-1 and TRBJ1-2; D not certain. Germline CDR1 is KGHDR and CDR2 is SFDVKD. CDR3 size: 15 residues. CDR3 in amino acids: CATSDYRDGYYGYTF. CDR3 in DNA: TGTGCCACCAGTGATTATAGGGATGGGTACTATGGTTACACCTTC.

The rearrangement links TRBV4-1 to TRBJ2-1, with TRBD1 matching 10 bases. The J call could be wrong; TRBJ2-7 is a better fit for the DNA end. Germline loops: CDR1 MGHRA, CDR2 YSYEKL. CDR3 length: 15 residues. This CDR3 is CASSRDVGTGVEQYF. CDR3 DNA sequence: TGCGCCAGCAGCCGCGACGTTGGGACAGGGGTTGAGCAGTACTTC.

This clonotype was picked up one time. V and J are TRBV4-1 and TRBJ1-5; 7 nucleotides match TRBD1. This CDR3 region has 17 residues. The germline gives CDR1 MGHRA, CDR2 YSYEKL. V trimming: 1 base; J trimming: 7 bases; junction bases outside the gene matches: 13. The CDR3: CASSQALTGRSGQPQHF. For the CDR3, the DNA is TGCGCCAGCAGCCAAGCTCTGACAGGGAGGTCAGGACAGCCCCAGCATTTT.

This chain connects TRBV3-1 to TRBJ2-7; D not resolved. Germline V CDR1 and CDR2: LGHDT, YNNKEL (reference sequence). V lost 1 base and J 4 bases, leaving 8 bases between the germline ends. This CDR3 has 13 amino acids. The CDR3 DNA follows: TGTGCCAGCAGCCAAGGGGCAGATTACGAGCAGTACTTC. This codes for CASSQGADYEQYF.